This TCR beta chain appears in the sequencing data of a study of early T cells in non-severe SARS-CoV-2 infection. General study results and limits: Matches to VDJdb favored anti-spike CD8 responses and missed private and CD4 specificities.

The J segment lost 5 bases and the V segment lost 6 bases, leaving 9 bases of the junction unmatched. CDR3 length: 15 residues. From germline, CDR1 is MDHEN and CDR2 SYDVKM. This clonotype was observed many times. What it binds is not known. Unique molecular identifiers tagged individual cDNA molecules. Each CDR3 protein gets one entry after TCRdb re-called the 5' RACE reads with MiXCR. This sample has 65,000 to 85,000 distinct CDR3 sequences, with roughly 15% found just once. The chain links TRBV28 to TRBJ2-7; 11 nucleotides line up with TRBD1. The specimen was whole blood. This clonotype was sampled from an adult who was a healthcare worker with PCR-confirmed SARS-CoV-2 infection or an uninfected control (not recorded which). The CDR3 nucleotides read TGTGCCAGCAGGTTACCGGGACAGGGGGTCCACGAGCAGTACTTC. Amino acids: CASRLPGQGVHEQYF.